Each of the 16 T cell receptor beta chains below was sequenced from the same sample in a study of Tregs in tolerant kidney transplant recipients (dated by TCRdb to the late 2010s). The time point label for this specimen denotes: blood sample drawn before combined kidney and bone marrow transplant. Library generation was performed with the immunoSEQ multiplex PCR assay. The clones in this table, taken by TCRdb from immuneACCESS, are in-frame only. Not every clone is retained; where verified, under half of the shortfall comes from an unresolved V gene, and the cause of the rest is unknown. For this sample, the table gives approximately 31,000 clones. Clones ranked in the top ten supply about 7.6% of the sample. The sample was CD8+ T cells from blood, taken before the transplant. These receptors all come from a human donor who received a combined kidney and bone marrow transplant.

With regard to this clone: The observed sequence ends 3 residues before the CDR3 terminus, with the missing tail filled in from the germline J gene. V is TRBV20-1 and J is TRBJ2-5; 10 bases are shared with TRBD1. V lost 6 bases to trimming and J lost 7 bases; unmatched junction nucleotides: 14. CDR3 length equals 15 residues. The germline V gene encodes CDR1 DFQATT and CDR2 SNEGSKA (reference sequence). Here the CDR3 reads CSADPGTGDFWTQYF. The CDR3 bases that were read are TGCAGTGCCGACCCCGGGACAGGGGACTTTTGGACC.

Comment on this clone: With the read ending 3 residues before the CDR3 end, the germline J gene is used to fill in that end. V and J are TRBV7-9 and TRBJ2-7, with D perhaps TRBD2 (6 bases). V was clipped by 4 bases and J by 6 bases, with 13 bases between them. Germline V gives CDR1 SEHNR, CDR2 FQNEAQ (reference sequence). This CDR3 comprises 13 residues. The covered CDR3 bases are TGTGCCAGCAGCTCCGGACCAGCGGGCGAG. As protein: CASSSGPAGE. The whole CDR3 sequence is CASSSGPAGEQYF.

About this clone: The CDR3 end lies 3 residues beyond the end of the read and is filled in from the germline J gene. This chain joins TRBV13 and TRBJ2-5, with unresolved D. The length of the CDR3 is 12 residues. CDR1 and CDR2 (germline): PRHDT, FYEKMQ (reference sequence). The V end was cut by 1 base, the J end by 3 bases, with 3 bases between. CDR3: CASSLAEETQYF. Incomplete CDR3 DNA: TGTGCCAGCAGCTTAGCCGAAGAGACC.

Details on this clone: The read ends 3 residues early relative to the CDR3; the germline J gene fills the gap. The chain has TRBV5-1 and TRBJ2-2; TRBD2 matches at 9 bases. This CDR3 spans 17 amino acids. With V trimmed by 4 bases and J by 3 bases, 10 bases remained unmatched. The germline V gene has CDR1 SGHRS and CDR2 YFSETQ. CDR3 sequence: CASSPFPSGTYTGELFF. Partial CDR3 DNA: TGCGCCAGCAGCCCGTTTCCTAGCGGGACCTACACCGGGGAG.

Concerning this clone itself: With the read ending 3 residues before the CDR3 end, the germline J gene is used to fill in that end. V and J are TRBV19 and TRBJ1-1; D is ambiguous. Trimming removed 6 bases at V and 3 bases at J, with 8 bases between. The CDR3 spans 12 residues. Germline-derived CDR1 and CDR2 are LNHDA and SQIVND (reference sequence). Here the CDR3 reads CASSFKDTEAFF. Partial CDR3 DNA: TGTGCCAGTAGCTTCAAGGACACTGAA.

Note on this clone: The read ends 3 residues early relative to the CDR3; the germline J gene fills the gap. The V and J genes are TRBV5-1 and TRBJ1-1; 7 bases align to TRBD1. V shed 4 bases, J shed 1 base, and the junction held 4 bases outside the gene matches. The CDR3 length is 14 residues. Germline CDR1 reads SGHRS; CDR2 reads YFSETQ. This chain's CDR3 is CASSPGTENTEAFF. The sequenced CDR3 bases are TGCGCCAGCAGCCCCGGGACAGAGAACACTGAA.

Comment on this clone: With the read ending 3 residues before the CDR3 end, the germline J gene is used to fill in that end. This rearrangement joins TRBV4-1 to TRBJ2-4; TRBD1 aligns across 7 bases. The V segment lost 1 base and the J segment 6 bases; nucleotides outside the gene matches: 3. Germline lookup yields CDR1 MGHRA and CDR2 YSYEKL. The CDR3 covers 14 residues. CDR3 in amino acids: CASSQVGDRNIQYF. The sequenced part of the CDR3 DNA is TGCGCCAGCAGCCAAGTTGGGGACAGAAACATT.

As regards this clone: The read falls 3 residues short of the CDR3 end, and the missing part is taken from the germline J gene. This sequence joins TRBV19 and TRBJ2-1, with 10 positions matching TRBD1. The length of the CDR3 is 15 residues. The trim removed 6 bases at V and 9 bases at J, leaving 11 bases unmatched. Germline V lookup: CDR1 LNHDA, CDR2 SQIVND (reference sequence). The CDR3 reads CASRGPGQGPFEQFF. The part of the CDR3 DNA that was read is TGTGCCAGTAGAGGTCCGGGACAGGGGCCCTTTGAG.

To note about this clone: The read falls 3 residues short of the CDR3 end, and the missing part is taken from the germline J gene. J is TRBJ2-5 and V is TRBV6-2 or TRBV6-3; TRBD2 matches 13 bases. Germline V gives CDR1 MNHEY, CDR2 SVGEGT. CDR3 length equals 17 residues. The J segment lost 5 bases and the V segment lost 0 bases, leaving 6 bases of the junction unmatched. CDR3 in amino acids: CASSYSELAGGWETQYF. The CDR3 DNA, read in part, is TGTGCCAGCAGTTACTCCGAACTAGCGGGAGGGTGGGAGACC.

With respect to this clone: Coverage ceases 3 residues before the CDR3 finishes, and the germline J gene fills in the end. V usage is TRBV6-2 or TRBV6-3 and J usage is TRBJ2-7; TRBD2 matches 9 bases. The ends lost 3 bases at V and 1 base at J; junction bases unmatched: 7. Per germline, CDR1 MNHEY and CDR2 SVGEGT. The length of the CDR3 is 16 residues. CDR3 sequence reads: CASSYGASGESYEQYF. The sequenced CDR3 bases are TGTGCCAGCAGTTATGGCGCTAGCGGGGAGTCCTACGAG.

Points on this clone: The CDR3 end falls 3 residues outside the read, so it is completed with the germline J gene. The rearrangement links TRBV2 to TRBJ2-7; the match to TRBD2 covers 13 bases. With V trimmed by 8 bases and J by 2 bases, 6 bases remained unmatched. Germline-derived CDR1 and CDR2 are SNHLY and FYNNEI. CDR3 length equals 15 residues. Incomplete CDR3 DNA: TGTGCCAGCCGGGGGGGACTAGCGGGGACCTACGAG. This encodes CASRGGLAGTYE. The whole CDR3 protein reads CASRGGLAGTYEQYF.

As concerns this clone: Sequencing ends 3 residues short of the CDR3 end; the germline J gene provides the rest. The chain couples TRBV29-1 to TRBJ1-2, with D uncertain. Trimming left V 5 bases short and J 3 bases short, with 13 bases between. The CDR3 length is 13 residues. Germline V CDR1 and CDR2: SQVTM, ANQGSEA. The sequenced part of the CDR3 DNA is TGCAGCGTTCAGGATGGGCGAGACTATGGC. Translating gives CSVQDGRDYG. The CDR3 in full is CSVQDGRDYGYTF.

Note on this clone: The sequenced fragment ends 3 residues before the CDR3 boundary, so the rest is inferred from the germline J gene. This sequence joins TRBV19 and TRBJ2-7, with a possible D match to TRBD2 (7 bases). Trimming removed 4 bases at V and 2 bases at J, with 21 bases between. CDR3 length: 17 amino acids. The germline V gene has CDR1 LNHDA and CDR2 SQIVND (reference sequence). The CDR3 is CASSRTALAAVTYEQYF. The covered CDR3 bases are TGTGCCAGTAGTAGGACAGCTCTAGCGGCAGTAACCTACGAG.

On this clone itself: The sequence runs out 3 residues before the end of the CDR3; the remainder is reconstructed from the germline J gene. The genes are TRBV29-1 and TRBJ1-3; D might be TRBD1 (6 bases). The CDR3 consists of 15 residues. V was clipped by 1 base and J by 3 bases, with 13 bases between them. Per the germline V gene, CDR1 is SQVTM and CDR2 is ANQGSEA. The CDR3 loop is CSVEGLGASGNTIYF. CDR3 DNA, as far as it was read: TGCAGCGTTGAAGGGTTGGGGGCCAGTGGAAACACC. The full variable domain, with the rest looked up from reference TRBV29-1 and TRBJ1-3, is SAVISQKPSRDICQRGTSLTIQCQVDSQVTMMFWYRQQPGQSLTLIATANQGSEATYESGFVIDKFPISRPNLTFSTLTVSNMSPEDSSIYLCSVEGLGASGNTIYFGEGSWLTVV.

With regard to this clone: The CDR3 extends 3 residues past the end of the read, so its final part is completed from the germline J gene. The gene calls are TRBV29-1 and TRBJ2-1; D possibly corresponds to TRBD1 (5 bases). The CDR3 has 16 amino acids. Germline V lookup: CDR1 SQVTM, CDR2 ANQGSEA. V was shortened by 2 bases and J by 7 bases, with 21 bases between the two germline ends. CDR3 DNA (partial): TGCAGCGTTGAATGGGCCCAGGGCCAAGTCCTTAATGAG. Translation: CSVEWAQGQVLNE. The full CDR3 is CSVEWAQGQVLNEQFF.

Turning to this clone: The read terminates 3 residues ahead of where the CDR3 ends, so the germline J gene completes it. The V gene is TRBV11-2, the J gene TRBJ2-7; D call uncertain. The CDR3 extends over 14 amino acids. Germline values: CDR1 SGHAT, CDR2 FQNNGV. Trimming took 1 base from V and 4 from J, leaving 11 bases between them. CDR3 region: CASSLVVRPYEQYF. Incomplete CDR3 DNA: TGTGCCAGCAGCTTAGTGGTAAGGCCTTACGAG.